The TCR beta chain under discussion was sequenced for a study of shared clonotypes between healthy human individuals. Whole-study findings and limits: A handful of donors held about 5% of naive CD4 clonotypes in common. The four-donor shared clonotypes exceeded non-shared clonotypes in generation probability, with non-shared ones scoring lower.

The method was immunoSEQ multiplex PCR; TCRdb's version includes in-frame clones alone and lacks a portion of them. Among more than 2 million clones listed, just under 95% were seen once. The CDR3 is 12 residues long. V lost 0 bases to trimming and J lost 6 bases, with 8 bases between them. The germline CDR1 and CDR2 sequences are SQVTM and ANQGSEA. With respect to this clone: What it binds is not known.

Naive-designated CD8 cells lacked CD45RO, were positively enriched for CCR7, and omitted terminally differentiated effector memory CD45RA+ cells. The receptor comes from a man aged 18-30 years in good health. Some clones in this sample may be carry-over from other donors' samples. The sample comprised naive CD8+ T cells from PBMCs. The genes are TRBV29-1 and TRBJ1-2; D gene unclear. The CDR3 is CSVEDKANGYTF. CDR3 nucleotide sequence: TGCAGCGTTGAAGATAAGGCCAATGGCTACACCTTC.